Below are 22 T cell receptor beta chains sequenced from a single sample in a study of molecular identifiers for immune sequencing clone quantification. Each CDR3 protein gets one entry after TCRdb re-called the PCR reads with MiXCR. Counted here are tens of thousands of distinct CDR3 sequences, 21% occurring once; the ten biggest clones make up roughly 1%. Sequencing input: naive CD8+ T cells from blood, with Jurkat cell RNA spiked in. Documented subset: FACS-sorted CD8+CD4-CCR7+CD45RA+ naive T cells. The receptors stem from a human donor in good health. Some libraries in this study had Jurkat cell RNA spiked in.

The sample holds many counts of this clonotype. The V gene is TRBV27, the J gene TRBJ1-4, with D unclear. V lost 2 bases and J 6 bases, leaving 7 bases between the germline ends. CDR1 and CDR2 from the germline V gene are MNHEY and SMNVEV (reference sequence). The CDR3 covers 13 residues. The CDR3 sequence: CASSLLTDEKLFF. CDR3 DNA: TGTGCCAGCAGTTTACTGACGGATGAAAAACTGTTTTTT.

The rearrangement links TRBV7-8 to TRBJ2-3; 8 nucleotides line up with TRBD1. The CDR3 is made up of 16 amino acids. The V and J ends lost 7 bases and 5 bases, in that order; junction bases with no gene match: 14. Germline V gene lookup returns CDR1 SGHVS and CDR2 FQNEAQ. CDR3 bases: TGTGCCAGCAACTGGCCAGGACAGGGTCTAAAAGATACGCAGTATTTT. Its translation is CASNWPGQGLKDTQYF. Full variable domain (outside the CDR3, taken from reference TRBV7-8 and TRBJ2-3): GAGVSQSPRYKVAKRGQDVALRCDPISGHVSLFWYQQALGQGPEFLTYFQNEAQLDKSGLPSDRFFAERPEGSVSTLKIQRTQQEDSAVYLCASNWPGQGLKDTQYFGPGTRLTVL.

This clonotype showed up many times. J is TRBJ2-7 and V is TRBV20-1; TRBD1 aligns across 7 bases. The germline V gene encodes CDR1 DFQATT and CDR2 SNEGSKA (reference sequence). The V and J ends lost 0 bases and 2 bases, in that order; junction bases with no gene match: 4. The CDR3 has 14 amino acids. CDR3 protein: CSARDRDSTYEQYF. The CDR3 DNA is TGCAGTGCTAGAGATCGGGACAGTACCTACGAGCAGTACTTC.

In this sample, this clonotype turned up a few times. The genes are TRBV5-1 and TRBJ2-7, with D perhaps TRBD2 (6 bases). CDR3 length: 14 residues. Germline-derived CDR1 and CDR2 are SGHRS and YFSETQ. Trimming removed 0 bases at V and 1 base at J, with 8 bases between. CDR3 nucleotide sequence: TGCGCCAGCAGCTTGGACGCGGGATCCTACGAGCAGTACTTC. As protein: CASSLDAGSYEQYF. Combining the CDR3 with reference TRBV5-1 and TRBJ2-7 gives the whole variable domain KAGVTQTPRYLIKTRGQQVTLSCSPISGHRSVSWYQQTPGQGLQFLFEYFSETQRNKGNFPGRFSGRQFSNSRSEMNVSTLELGDSALYLCASSLDAGSYEQYFGPGTRLTVT.

This clonotype was seen ten or more times. V is TRBV4-1 and J is TRBJ1-5, with 7 positions matching TRBD1. Germline V gene sequence: CDR1 MGHRA, CDR2 YSYEKL. The CDR3 has 15 amino acids. The V and J ends lost 1 base and 4 bases, in that order; junction bases with no gene match: 4. This chain's CDR3 is CASSQVGTDNQPQHF. The CDR3 coding sequence is TGCGCCAGCAGCCAAGTTGGGACAGATAATCAGCCCCAGCATTTT.

This clonotype occurred many times. The genes are TRBV9 and TRBJ2-7; D might be TRBD1 or TRBD2, each matching 5 bases. With 0 bases removed from V and 4 bases from J, the gap between germline ends came to 17 bases. The germline CDR1 and CDR2 sequences are SGDLS and YYNGEE. The CDR3 loop spans 16 amino acids. This CDR3 is CASSVGAGTGQYEQYF. CDR3 sequence (DNA): TGTGCCAGCAGCGTAGGTGCAGGGACCGGCCAGTACGAGCAGTACTTC.

This clonotype was detected ten times or more. The chain has TRBV7-3 and TRBJ2-3, with D hard to call. The V end lost 2 bases, the J end lost 4 bases, and 10 bases lay between the germline ends. The CDR3 is 14 amino acids. Germline V lookup: CDR1 SGHTA, CDR2 FQGTGA. CDR3 in DNA: TGTGCCAGCAGCTTATTGTCCTTTCCAGATACGCAGTATTTT. Residues: CASSLLSFPDTQYF.

A word on this clonotype: Just one base apart from a much larger clone, this may be a read error. The chain links TRBV7-9 to TRBJ2-1, with D unclear. Per the germline V gene, CDR1 is SEHNR and CDR2 is FQNEAQ (reference sequence). This CDR3 has 12 amino acids. CDR3: CAGSLESNEQFF. The CDR3 nucleotides read TGTGCCGGCAGCTTAGAATCTAATGAGCAGTTCTTC.

This clonotype has only a few counts. The V call is TRBV12-3 or TRBV12-4, the J call TRBJ2-5; D is unclear. The CDR3 loop spans 13 amino acids. The V end was cut by 3 bases, the J end by 5 bases, with 10 bases between. The chain's CDR3 is CASSLESRETQYF. In DNA, the CDR3 is TGTGCCAGCAGTTTGGAAAGTAGGGAGACCCAGTACTTC.

The chain couples TRBV28 to TRBJ2-7, with 7 bases fitting TRBD2. CDR1 is MDHEN and CDR2 is SYDVKM in the germline V gene. The CDR3 is 15 amino acids. V trimming: 5 bases; J trimming: 1 base; junction bases outside the gene matches: 8. This CDR3 is CASSPGWGGSYEQYF. In DNA form, the CDR3 reads TGTGCCAGCAGTCCCGGTTGGGGGGGGTCCTACGAGCAGTACTTC.

About this clonotype: This may arise from a read error, as a much more abundant clone is one base away. The V and J genes are TRBV4-3 and TRBJ2-2, with D possibly TRBD2 on 5 matching bases. CDR1 and CDR2 (germline): LGHNA, YSLEER. This CDR3 has 16 residues. The CDR3 region is CANSQDTGWGTGELFF. The CDR3 nucleotides read TGCGCCAACAGCCAAGATACGGGGTGGGGCACCGGGGAGCTGTTTTTT.

This clonotype was counted many times. The rearrangement uses TRBV29-1 and TRBJ2-1; 7 nucleotides align to TRBD2. The CDR3 is made up of 14 amino acids. The junction had 9 bases not matched to a gene; V was cut back by 4 bases and J by 6 bases. Germline V gene data show CDR1 as SQVTM and CDR2 as ANQGSEA. The CDR3 sequence is CSVVTGTNFNEQFF. CDR3 in DNA: TGCAGCGTTGTCACCGGGACTAATTTCAATGAGCAGTTCTTC.

As for this clonotype: One junction end disagrees with the germline gene, perhaps due to a read error. The chain combines TRBV9 with TRBJ2-3, with TRBD2 matching 7 bases. The CDR3 covers 16 residues. Per germline, CDR1 SGDLS and CDR2 YYNGEE. CDR3 in amino acids: CVSSGRGGTSADTQYF. The CDR3 DNA is TGTGTCAGCAGCGGACGGGGAGGCACTAGCGCAGATACGCAGTATTTT. The variable domain in full, completed from reference TRBV9 and TRBJ2-3, reads DSGVTQTPKHLITATGQRVTLRCSPRSGDLSVYWYQQSLDQGLQFLIQYYNGEERAKGNILERFSAQQFPDLHSELNLSSLELGDSALYFCVSSGRGGTSADTQYFGPGTRLTVL.

This clonotype was counted ten times or more. The chain links TRBV19 to TRBJ2-3, with D unclear. Per germline, CDR1 LNHDA and CDR2 SQIVND (reference sequence). CDR3 size: 12 residues. The V and J ends lost 6 bases and 3 bases respectively, with 7 bases between them. DNA for the CDR3: TGTGCCAGTAGGCTAGGAACAGATACGCAGTATTTT. Its translation is CASRLGTDTQYF.

The table lists this clonotype with many counts. This chain joins TRBV4-2 and TRBJ1-5; 12 nucleotides agree with TRBD1. V shed 0 bases and J 5 bases; nucleotides not matched to a gene: 14. The CDR3 totals 20 residues. CDR1 is LGHNA and CDR2 is YNFKEQ in the germline V gene. CDR3 coding DNA: TGTGCCAGCAGCCAAGAGGGCCGTCTCCCGGGACAGGGGGCTGATCAGCCCCAGCATTTT. It encodes CASSQEGRLPGQGADQPQHF.

The chain joins TRBV27 to TRBJ2-3; 13 positions match TRBD2. Germline lookup yields CDR1 MNHEY and CDR2 SMNVEV (reference sequence). V was pared by 5 bases and J by 4 bases, with 6 bases of the junction left unmatched. The CDR3 extends over 16 amino acids. CDR3 coding DNA: TGTGCCAGCAGTGAGACACTAGCGGGGGGGCCAGATACGCAGTATTTT. Translated, it gives CASSETLAGGPDTQYF.

As for this clonotype: Possible read error: a much larger clone is one base away. The V and J genes are TRBV6-5 and TRBJ1-6; D is unresolved. CDR1 MNHEY and CDR2 SVGAGI come from the germline V gene. CDR3 length equals 13 residues. The CDR3 region is CVIAMAQNSPLHF. Written as DNA, the CDR3 is TGTGTCATCGCTATGGCCCAAAATTCACCCCTCCACTTT.

This clonotype was seen many times. The chain links TRBV6-2 or TRBV6-3 to TRBJ1-5; 10 positions match TRBD1. Germline loops: CDR1 MNHEY, CDR2 SVGEGT. The J segment lost 5 bases and the V segment lost 6 bases, leaving 4 bases of the junction unmatched. This CDR3 is 14 amino acids long. CDR3 in amino acids: CASRPGQGYQPQHF. CDR3 in DNA: TGTGCCAGCAGACCGGGACAGGGGTATCAGCCCCAGCATTTT.

The sample holds a few counts of this clonotype. This chain connects TRBV3-1 to TRBJ1-2; D uncertain. The CDR3 has 16 amino acids. The V end lost 2 bases, the J end lost 5 bases, and 18 bases lay between the germline ends. Germline lookup yields CDR1 LGHDT and CDR2 YNNKEL (reference sequence). In DNA form, the CDR3 reads TGTGCCAGCAGCCAACCCCTGACGGGCGGTCGGTATGGCTACACCTTC. This translates into CASSQPLTGGRYGYTF.

This clonotype showed up many times. This rearrangement joins TRBV19 to TRBJ1-1, with D maybe TRBD1 (6 bases). From germline, CDR1 is LNHDA and CDR2 SQIVND (reference sequence). The CDR3 has 15 amino acids. Trimming took off 2 bases at V and 2 bases at J, with 12 bases between the two ends. The CDR3 here is CASSITSRGNTEAFF. The DNA of the CDR3 is TGTGCCAGTAGTATAACGTCCAGGGGTAACACTGAAGCTTTCTTT.

In its sample, this clonotype was seen many times. The chain links TRBV28 to TRBJ2-6; no clear D gene. The V end was cut by 3 bases, the J end by 3 bases, with 6 bases between. CDR1 MDHEN and CDR2 SYDVKM come from the germline V gene. CDR3 length equals 14 residues. CDR3 sequence reads: CASSLIDGANVLTF. The CDR3 nucleotides are TGTGCCAGCAGTTTGATCGATGGGGCCAACGTCCTGACTTTC.

This sequence joins TRBV20-1 and TRBJ1-6; 7 bases match TRBD1. There are 15 residues in the CDR3. Germline V gene sequence: CDR1 DFQATT, CDR2 SNEGSKA (reference sequence). Losses at the gene ends were 8 bases for V and 0 bases for J; bases not matched to a gene: 7. CDR3 sequence reads: CSTPGGSSYNSPLHF. CDR3 sequence (DNA): TGCAGTACCCCAGGGGGAAGCTCCTATAATTCACCCCTCCACTTT.